The clone carrying this T cell receptor beta chain was seen many times. Antigen: not known. Together with thyroid ultrasound, orbital computed tomography, serum thyroxine and TRAb, clinical symptoms were used for diagnoses. Isolation of PBMCs was performed on 8.5 to 10 ml fresh peripheral blood. Amplification of TCR beta CDR3 regions used RNA as the template. The HTBI set primed first-round TCR CDR3 RT-PCR. TCRdb analysed the multiplex PCR reads with MiXCR anew, one entry per CDR3 protein. This sample has nearly 110,000 distinct CDR3 sequences; 15% to 20% occur once, and the top ten carry 35% to 50%. These data belong to a study of T cells in Graves' hyperthyroidism and ophthalmopathy. Study-wide results and limits: Using 13 V-J features, a model discriminated ophthalmopathy from stable hyperthyroidism.

What was sequenced was blood. The clonotype originates from a woman in her 50s with Graves' hyperthyroidism.

The CDR3 DNA reads as TGTGCCAGCGGGGACCCGAACACCGGGGAGCTGTTTTTT. This sequence encodes CASGDPNTGELFF. V usage is TRBV3-1 and J usage is TRBJ2-2, with D perhaps TRBD1 or TRBD2 (5 bases each). The CDR3 contains 13 residues. Germline V CDR1 and CDR2: LGHDT, YNNKEL (reference sequence). V lost 8 bases, J lost 0 bases, and 7 bases lay in between.